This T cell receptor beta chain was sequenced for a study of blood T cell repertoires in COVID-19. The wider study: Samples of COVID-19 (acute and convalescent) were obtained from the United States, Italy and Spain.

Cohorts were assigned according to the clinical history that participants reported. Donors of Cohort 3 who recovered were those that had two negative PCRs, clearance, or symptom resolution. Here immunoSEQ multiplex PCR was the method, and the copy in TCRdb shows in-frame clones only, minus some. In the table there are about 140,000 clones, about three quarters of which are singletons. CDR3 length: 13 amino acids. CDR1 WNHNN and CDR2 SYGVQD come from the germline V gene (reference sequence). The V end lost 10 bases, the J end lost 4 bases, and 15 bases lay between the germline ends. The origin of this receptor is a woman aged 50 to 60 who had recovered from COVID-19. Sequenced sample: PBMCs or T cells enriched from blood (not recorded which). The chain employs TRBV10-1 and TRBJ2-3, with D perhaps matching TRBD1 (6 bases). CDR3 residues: CAISDQGSDTQYF. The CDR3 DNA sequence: TGCGCCATCTCTGATCAGGGGTCAGATACGCAGTATTTT.